This TCR beta chain is drawn from a study of T cell changes during pregnancy in multiple sclerosis. The J segment lost 5 bases and the V segment lost 5 bases, leaving 6 bases of the junction unmatched. CDR3 length: 15 amino acids. Germline V gene lookup returns CDR1 SSHAT and CDR2 FNYEAQ (reference sequence). This table comes from immunoSEQ multiplex PCR, and its TCRdb copy is limited to in-frame clones, with some not included. The table records about 39,000 clones, approximately 90% of them present only once. The gene calls are TRBV7-7 and TRBJ2-5; TRBD1 matches at 12 bases. This receptor was identified in a female donor with multiple sclerosis, enrolled in a pregnancy study. Here the sequenced sample was CD8+ T cells from peripheral blood mononuclear cells, taken before pregnancy. CDR3: CASSPRDRGLETQYF. The CDR3 DNA sequence: TGTGCCAGCAGCCCCCGGGACAGGGGGCTGGAGACCCAGTACTTC.